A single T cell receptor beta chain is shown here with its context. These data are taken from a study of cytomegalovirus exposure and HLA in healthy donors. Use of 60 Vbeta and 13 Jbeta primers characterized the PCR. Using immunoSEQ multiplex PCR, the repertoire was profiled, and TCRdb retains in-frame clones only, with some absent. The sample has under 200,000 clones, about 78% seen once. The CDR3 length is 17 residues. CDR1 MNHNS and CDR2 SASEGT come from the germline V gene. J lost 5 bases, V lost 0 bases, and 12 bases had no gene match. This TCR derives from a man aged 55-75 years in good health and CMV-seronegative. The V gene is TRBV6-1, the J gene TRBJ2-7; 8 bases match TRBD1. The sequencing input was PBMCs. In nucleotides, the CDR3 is TGTGCCAGCAGTGAAGCGGGGGGTTGGGCAGGGGGCCACGAGCAGTACTTC. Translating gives CASSEAGGWAGGHEQYF.